A selection of T cell receptor beta chains follows, all from one sample in a study of shared clonotypes between healthy human individuals. Sequencing was performed with immunoSEQ multiplex PCR; in TCRdb, only in-frame clones are kept and a portion is missing. The sample consists of about 2.3 million clones, less than 95% of them appearing once. Sequences were obtained from naive CD4+ T cells from PBMCs. The receptors were gathered from a man aged 18 to 35 in good health. Some clones in this sample may be carry-over from other donors' samples. The CDR3 runs from the conserved cysteine through the conserved F or W. The D gene is left open where the match is weak. Clone size is not always given. Where it is, it says once, few, many or a class for expanded clones.

>.|TRBJ2-2|TRBV2|.
CASSNTVTGELFF
TGTGCCAGCAGCAATACAGTCACCGGGGAGCTGTTTTTT
>TRBD2|TRBJ2-2|TRBV9|.
CASSVGWTSGGNTGELFF
TGTGCCAGCAGCGTAGGATGGACTAGCGGGGGTAACACCGGGGAGCTGTTTTTT
>TRBD2|TRBJ2-1|TRBV6-6|.
CASSYSLLAGADEQFF
TGTGCCAGCAGTTACTCGTTACTAGCGGGAGCTGATGAGCAGTTCTTC
>.|TRBJ1-1|TRBV5-1|.
CASSGDGLNTEAFF
TGCGCCAGCAGCGGGGACGGACTGAACACTGAAGCTTTCTTT
>TRBD2|TRBJ2-7|TRBV28|.
CASSFDREGYEQYF
TGTGCCAGCAGTTTTGATAGGGAGGGCTACGAGCAGTACTTC
>.|TRBJ1-5|TRBV7-2|.
CASTHGVNSNQPQHF
TGTGCCAGCACCCATGGAGTAAATAGCAATCAGCCCCAGCATTTT
>TRBD2|TRBJ2-3|TRBV11-2|.
CASSLVGTSGQVPDTQYF
TGTGCCAGCAGCCTCGTGGGGACTAGCGGCCAGGTCCCAGATACGCAGTATTTT
>.|TRBJ2-7|TRBV27|.
CASSLYRAQSYEQYF
TGTGCCAGCAGCTTATACAGGGCCCAATCCTACGAGCAGTACTTC
>.|TRBJ1-5|TRBV5-1|.
CASSLVGGQPQHF
TGCGCCAGCAGCTTGGTCGGCGGCCAGCCCCAGCATTTT
>.|TRBJ2-7|TRBV6-6|.
CASSLQGYRLEQYF
TGTGCCAGCAGTCTCCAGGGGTATCGTCTCGAGCAGTACTTC
>TRBD2|TRBJ2-1|TRBV5-1|.
CASSFGGRAGNEQFF
TGCGCCAGCAGCTTCGGCGGGAGGGCCGGGAATGAGCAGTTCTTC
>TRBD1|TRBJ1-2|TRBV9|.
CASSDGTGGNNYGYTF
TGTGCCAGCAGCGACGGGACAGGGGGAAATAACTATGGCTACACCTTC
>.|TRBJ1-1|TRBV4-1|.
CASSPRMNTEAFF
TGCGCCAGCTCACCCAGGATGAACACTGAAGCTTTCTTT
>TRBD2|TRBJ2-5|TRBV7-2|.
CASSRTGTSWETQYF
TGTGCCAGCAGCAGAACCGGGACTAGCTGGGAGACCCAGTACTTC
>.|TRBJ2-2|TRBV6-4|.
CASSDSGSANTGELFF
TGTGCCAGCAGTGACTCCGGCTCAGCGAACACCGGGGAGCTGTTTTTT
>TRBD2|TRBJ2-1|TRBV7-9|.
CASSLLAGIYNEQFF
TGTGCCAGCAGCTTACTAGCGGGGATTTACAATGAGCAGTTCTTC
>TRBD1|TRBJ2-7|TRBV28|.
CASTGPGTGGYEQYF
TGTGCCAGCACGGGACCCGGGACAGGGGGGTACGAGCAGTACTTC
>.|TRBJ2-7|TRBV6-6|.
CASSYHQRDSPEQYF
TGTGCCAGCAGTTACCACCAGCGGGACAGTCCCGAGCAGTACTTC
>TRBD1|TRBJ2-3|TRBV5-4|.
CASSSTGVADTQYF
TGTGCCAGCAGCTCGACAGGGGTTGCAGATACGCAGTATTTT
>.|TRBJ2-1|TRBV9|.
CASSVAEVHEQFF
TGTGCCAGCAGCGTAGCTGAGGTCCATGAGCAGTTCTTC
>.|TRBJ2-1|TRBV9|.
CASSPTTVEQFF
TGTGCCAGCAGCCCAACAACAGTTGAGCAGTTCTTC
>.|TRBJ2-3|TRBV6-5|.
CASSYSAVTDTQYF
TGTGCCAGCAGTTACTCTGCGGTCACAGATACGCAGTATTTT
>.|TRBJ2-7|TRBV19|few
CASSPSRDGAYEQYF
TGTGCCAGTAGTCCATCCCGGGACGGAGCCTACGAGCAGTACTTC
>.|TRBJ1-1|TRBV5-1|.
CASSLVARPGSLNTEAFF
TGCGCCAGCAGCTTGGTGGCCCGGCCAGGGTCGCTGAACACTGAAGCTTTCTTT
>.|TRBJ2-3|TRBV2|.
CASRGVYLGDTQYF
TGTGCCAGCAGAGGGGTTTATTTGGGAGATACGCAGTATTTT
>.|TRBJ2-2|TRBV7-9|.
CASSLRAGLNTGELFF
TGTGCCAGCAGCTTAAGGGCGGGCCTTAACACCGGGGAGCTGTTTTTT
>.|TRBJ2-5|TRBV2|.
CASSDSGLNRETQYF
TGTGCCAGCAGTGACTCGGGTTTAAACCGGGAGACCCAGTACTTC
>.|TRBJ2-1|TRBV7-9|.
CASSQKGLVGNEQFF
TGTGCCAGCAGCCAAAAAGGCCTAGTAGGCAATGAGCAGTTCTTC
>.|TRBJ1-2|TRBV27|.
CATARVDFYGYTF
TGTGCCACCGCGAGAGTCGACTTCTATGGCTACACCTTC
>.|TRBJ2-3|TRBV28|.
CASSLAAASSTDTQYF
TGTGCCAGCAGTTTAGCGGCAGCCTCTAGCACAGATACGCAGTATTTT
>TRBD1|TRBJ2-7|TRBV5-3|.
CARRNPNRDRVNEQYF
TGTGCCAGAAGAAATCCGAACCGGGACAGGGTGAACGAGCAGTACTTC
>.|TRBJ1-5|TRBV28|once
CASSPEANQPQHF
TGTGCCAGCAGCCCGGAGGCCAATCAGCCCCAGCATTTT
>.|TRBJ2-3|TRBV11-2|.
CASRLGGTVADTQYF
TGTGCCAGCCGACTGGGCGGTACGGTGGCAGATACGCAGTATTTT
>.|TRBJ2-5|TRBV28|.
CASRGGGIWETQYF
TGTGCCAGCAGGGGAGGCGGAATATGGGAGACCCAGTACTTC
>.|TRBJ2-7|TRBV7-2|.
CASSLDAQGYEQYF
TGTGCCAGCAGCTTAGATGCGCAGGGTTACGAGCAGTACTTC
>TRBD1|TRBJ2-7|TRBV28|.
CASRRQGRSYEQYF
TGTGCCAGCAGGAGACAGGGGAGATCCTACGAGCAGTACTTC
>TRBD1|TRBJ1-4|TRBV27|once
CARTRDRRARNEKLFF
TGTGCCAGGACCCGGGACAGAAGGGCTCGTAATGAAAAACTGTTTTTT
>.|TRBJ2-7|TRBV5-1|.
CASSLEGPGEQYF
TGCGCCAGCAGCTTGGAGGGCCCTGGAGAGCAGTACTTC
>TRBD1|TRBJ2-5|TRBV5-1|.
CASSGETGASGTQYF
TGCGCCAGCAGCGGGGAGACAGGGGCCTCAGGGACCCAGTACTTC
>TRBD2|TRBJ2-2|TRBV7-9|.
CASSLGLAGVPGELFF
TGTGCCAGCAGCTTAGGACTAGCGGGAGTTCCCGGGGAGCTGTTTTTT
>.|TRBJ2-4|TRBV18|.
CASSTKNIQYF
TGTGCCAGCTCAACAAAAAACATTCAGTACTTC